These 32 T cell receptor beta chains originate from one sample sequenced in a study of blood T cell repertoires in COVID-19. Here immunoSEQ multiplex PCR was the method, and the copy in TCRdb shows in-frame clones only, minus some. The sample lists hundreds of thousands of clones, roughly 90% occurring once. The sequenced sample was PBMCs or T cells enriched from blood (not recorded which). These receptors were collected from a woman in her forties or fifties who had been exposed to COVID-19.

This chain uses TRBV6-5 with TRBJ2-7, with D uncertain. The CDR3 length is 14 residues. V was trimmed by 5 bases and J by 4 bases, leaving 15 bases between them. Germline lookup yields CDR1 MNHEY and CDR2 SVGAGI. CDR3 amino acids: CASSRETFTYEQYF. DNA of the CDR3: TGTGCCAGCAGTCGTGAGACATTCACTTACGAGCAGTACTTC.

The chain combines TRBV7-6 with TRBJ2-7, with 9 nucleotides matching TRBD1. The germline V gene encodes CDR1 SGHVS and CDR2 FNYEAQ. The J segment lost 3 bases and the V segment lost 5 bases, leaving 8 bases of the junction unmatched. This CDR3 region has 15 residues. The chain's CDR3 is CASSPSDRGYYEQYF. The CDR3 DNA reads TGTGCCAGCAGCCCCTCCGACAGGGGGTACTACGAGCAGTACTTC.

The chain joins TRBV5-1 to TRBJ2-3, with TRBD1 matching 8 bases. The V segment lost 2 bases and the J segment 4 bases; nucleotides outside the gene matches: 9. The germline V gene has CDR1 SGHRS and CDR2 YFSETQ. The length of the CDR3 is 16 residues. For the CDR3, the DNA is TGCGCCAGCAGCTTTGGACAGGGTGAGGTAGCAGATACGCAGTATTTT. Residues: CASSFGQGEVADTQYF.

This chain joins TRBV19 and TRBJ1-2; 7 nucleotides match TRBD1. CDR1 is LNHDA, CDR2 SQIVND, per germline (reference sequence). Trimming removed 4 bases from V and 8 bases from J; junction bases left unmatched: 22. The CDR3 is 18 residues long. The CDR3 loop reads CASSRGERQGQLTRGYTF. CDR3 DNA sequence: TGTGCCAGTAGTAGGGGAGAACGACAGGGACAGCTAACTCGGGGCTACACCTTC.

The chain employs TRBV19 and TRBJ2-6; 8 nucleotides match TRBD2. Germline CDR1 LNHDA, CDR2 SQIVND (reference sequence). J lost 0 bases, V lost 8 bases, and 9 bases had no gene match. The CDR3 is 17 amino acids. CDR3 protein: CASGLAGPYSGANVLTF. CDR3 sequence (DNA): TGTGCCAGTGGCTTAGCGGGGCCCTACTCTGGGGCCAACGTCCTGACTTTC.

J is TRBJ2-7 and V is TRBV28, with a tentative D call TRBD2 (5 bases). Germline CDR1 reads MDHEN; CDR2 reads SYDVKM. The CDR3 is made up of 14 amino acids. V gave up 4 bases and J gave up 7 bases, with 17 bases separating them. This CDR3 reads CASSSPSLPGEQYF. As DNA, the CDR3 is TGTGCCAGCAGTTCACCATCATTACCGGGGGAGCAGTACTTC.

The CDR3 region has the DNA TGTGCCAGCAGCCTGGACGGAGGGGGCAATTCACCCCTCCACTTT. This translates into CASSLDGGGNSPLHF. The chain is built from TRBV7-9 and TRBJ1-6; TRBD1 agrees at 7 bases. This CDR3 has 15 amino acids. Germline CDR1 SEHNR, CDR2 FQNEAQ (reference sequence). V dropped 5 bases and J dropped 7; count of bases not matched to a gene: 8.

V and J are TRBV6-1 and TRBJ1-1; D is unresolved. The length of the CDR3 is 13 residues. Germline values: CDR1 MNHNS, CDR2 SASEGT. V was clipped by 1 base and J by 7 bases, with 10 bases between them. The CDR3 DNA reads TGTGCCAGCAGTGAAGAGTACAGCCGTGAAGCTTTCTTT. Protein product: CASSEEYSREAFF.

The CDR3 DNA follows: TGCAGCGCTGTGGGGGACAGGGGACTCTACGAGCAGTACTTC. Translated, it gives CSAVGDRGLYEQYF. The chain employs TRBV29-1 and TRBJ2-7; 10 nucleotides line up with TRBD1. The germline gives CDR1 SQVTM, CDR2 ANQGSEA. This CDR3 is 14 amino acids long. Losses at the gene ends were 7 bases for V and 3 bases for J; bases not matched to a gene: 9.

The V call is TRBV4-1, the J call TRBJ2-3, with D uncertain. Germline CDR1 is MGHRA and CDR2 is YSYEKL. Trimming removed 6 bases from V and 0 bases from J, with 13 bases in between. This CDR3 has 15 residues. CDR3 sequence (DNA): TGCGCCAGCAGATCCTTGGGCAGTAGCACAGATACGCAGTATTTT. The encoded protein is CASRSLGSSTDTQYF.

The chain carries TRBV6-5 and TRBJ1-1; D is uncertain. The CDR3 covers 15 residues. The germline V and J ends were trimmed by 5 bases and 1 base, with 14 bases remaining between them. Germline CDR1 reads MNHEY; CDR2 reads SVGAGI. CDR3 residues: CASSLVFSGNTEAFF. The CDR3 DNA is TGTGCCAGCAGTCTCGTCTTCTCGGGGAACACTGAAGCTTTCTTT.

The chain's CDR3 is CAWSVQKNTEAFF. The CDR3 DNA is TGTGCCTGGAGTGTACAGAAAAACACTGAAGCTTTCTTT. This chain uses TRBV30 with TRBJ1-1; D gene ambiguous. Germline lookup yields CDR1 GTSNPN and CDR2 SVGIG (reference sequence). The CDR3 has 13 amino acids. V shed 0 bases and J shed 2 bases, with 7 bases lying between them.

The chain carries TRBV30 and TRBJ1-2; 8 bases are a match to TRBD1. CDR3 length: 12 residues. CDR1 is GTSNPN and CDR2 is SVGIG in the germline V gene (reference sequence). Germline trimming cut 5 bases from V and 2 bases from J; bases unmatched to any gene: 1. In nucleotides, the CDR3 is TGTGCCTGGCGACAGGGGAACTATGGCTACACCTTC. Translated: CAWRQGNYGYTF.

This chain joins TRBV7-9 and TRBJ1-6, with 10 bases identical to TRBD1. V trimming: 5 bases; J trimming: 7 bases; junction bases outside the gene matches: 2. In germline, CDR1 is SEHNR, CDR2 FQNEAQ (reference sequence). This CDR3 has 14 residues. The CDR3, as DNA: TGTGCCAGCAGCGCGGGACAGGGGAATTCACCCCTCCACTTT. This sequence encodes CASSAGQGNSPLHF.

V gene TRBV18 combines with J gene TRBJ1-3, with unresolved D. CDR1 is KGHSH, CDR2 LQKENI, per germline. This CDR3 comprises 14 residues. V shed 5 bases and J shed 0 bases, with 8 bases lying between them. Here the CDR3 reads CASSESSSGNTIYF. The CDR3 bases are TGTGCCAGCTCAGAGTCGAGCTCTGGAAACACCATATATTTT.

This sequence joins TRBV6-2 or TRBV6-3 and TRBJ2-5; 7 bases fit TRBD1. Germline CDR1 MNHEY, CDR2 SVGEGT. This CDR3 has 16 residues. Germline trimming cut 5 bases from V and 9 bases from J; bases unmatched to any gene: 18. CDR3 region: CASSPHRTGSNAAQYF. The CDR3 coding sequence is TGTGCCAGCAGTCCGCACCGGACAGGTTCAAACGCGGCCCAGTACTTC.

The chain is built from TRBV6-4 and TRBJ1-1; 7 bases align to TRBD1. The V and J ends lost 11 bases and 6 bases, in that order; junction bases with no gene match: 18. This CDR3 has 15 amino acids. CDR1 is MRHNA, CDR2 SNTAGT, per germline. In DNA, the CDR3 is TGTGCCGGCCCCATTGGAGACAGGGTTGAGTCTGAAGCTTTCTTT. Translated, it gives CAGPIGDRVESEAFF.

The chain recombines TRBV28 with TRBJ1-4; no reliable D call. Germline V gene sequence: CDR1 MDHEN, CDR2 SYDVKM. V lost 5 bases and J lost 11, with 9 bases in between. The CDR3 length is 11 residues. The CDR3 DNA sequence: TGTGCCAGCAGTGGGTGGAGCAAACTGTTTTTT. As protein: CASSGWSKLFF.

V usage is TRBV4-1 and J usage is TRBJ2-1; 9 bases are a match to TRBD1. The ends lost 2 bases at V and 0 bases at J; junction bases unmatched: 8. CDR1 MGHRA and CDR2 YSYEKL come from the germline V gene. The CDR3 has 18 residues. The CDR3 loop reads CASSQLKATGGSYNEQFF. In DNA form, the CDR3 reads TGCGCCAGCAGCCAACTGAAGGCGACAGGGGGCTCCTACAATGAGCAGTTCTTC.

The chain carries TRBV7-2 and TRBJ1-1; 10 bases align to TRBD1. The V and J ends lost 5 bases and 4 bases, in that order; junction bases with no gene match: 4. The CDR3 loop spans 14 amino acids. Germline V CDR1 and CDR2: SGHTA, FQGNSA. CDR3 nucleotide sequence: TGTGCCAGCAGCCGGGACAGGGGAGGCACTGAAGCTTTCTTT. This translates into CASSRDRGGTEAFF.

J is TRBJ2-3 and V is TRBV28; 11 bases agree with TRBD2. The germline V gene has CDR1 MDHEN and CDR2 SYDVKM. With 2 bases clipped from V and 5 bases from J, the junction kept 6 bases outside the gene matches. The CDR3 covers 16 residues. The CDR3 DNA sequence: TGTGCCAGCAGTTTAGTGGCTAGCGGGGGGTTAGATACGCAGTATTTT. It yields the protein CASSLVASGGLDTQYF.

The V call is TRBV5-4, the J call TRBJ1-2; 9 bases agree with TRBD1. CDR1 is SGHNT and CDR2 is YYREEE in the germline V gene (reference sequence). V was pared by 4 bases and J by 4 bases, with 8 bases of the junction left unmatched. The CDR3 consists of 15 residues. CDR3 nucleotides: TGTGCCAGCAGCACCAGCGGGACAGGGACCTATGGCTACACCTTC. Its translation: CASSTSGTGTYGYTF.

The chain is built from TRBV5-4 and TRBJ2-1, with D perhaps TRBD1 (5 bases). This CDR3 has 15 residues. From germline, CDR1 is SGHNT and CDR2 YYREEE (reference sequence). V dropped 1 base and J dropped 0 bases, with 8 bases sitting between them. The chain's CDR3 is CASSLRGDSYNEQFF. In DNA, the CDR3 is TGTGCCAGCAGCTTGAGGGGTGACTCCTACAATGAGCAGTTCTTC.

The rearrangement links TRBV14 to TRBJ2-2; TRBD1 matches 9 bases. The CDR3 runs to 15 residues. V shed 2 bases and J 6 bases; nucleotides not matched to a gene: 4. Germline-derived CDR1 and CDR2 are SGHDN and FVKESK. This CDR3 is CASSQPGQGPGELFF. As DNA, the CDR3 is TGTGCCAGCAGCCAACCAGGACAGGGGCCCGGGGAGCTGTTTTTT.

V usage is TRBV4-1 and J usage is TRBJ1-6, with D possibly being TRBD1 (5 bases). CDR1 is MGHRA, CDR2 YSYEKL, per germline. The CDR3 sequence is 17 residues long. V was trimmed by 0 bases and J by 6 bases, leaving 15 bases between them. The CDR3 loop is CASSQDRDSFRNSPLHF. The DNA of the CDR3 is TGCGCCAGCAGCCAAGATCGGGACTCTTTTCGTAATTCACCCCTCCACTTT.

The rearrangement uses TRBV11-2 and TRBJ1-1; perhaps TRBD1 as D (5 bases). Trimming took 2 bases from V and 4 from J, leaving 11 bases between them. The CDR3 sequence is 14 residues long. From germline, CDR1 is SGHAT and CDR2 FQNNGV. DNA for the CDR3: TGTGCCAGCAGCTTAAGCAGGGTGGGCACTGAAGCTTTCTTT. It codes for CASSLSRVGTEAFF.

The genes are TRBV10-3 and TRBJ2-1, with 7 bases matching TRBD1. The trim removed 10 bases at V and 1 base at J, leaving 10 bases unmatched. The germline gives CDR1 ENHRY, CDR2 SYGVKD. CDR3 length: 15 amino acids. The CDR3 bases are TGTGCCACCACTCCCCTGACAGGGTCCTACAATGAGCAGTTCTTC. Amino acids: CATTPLTGSYNEQFF.

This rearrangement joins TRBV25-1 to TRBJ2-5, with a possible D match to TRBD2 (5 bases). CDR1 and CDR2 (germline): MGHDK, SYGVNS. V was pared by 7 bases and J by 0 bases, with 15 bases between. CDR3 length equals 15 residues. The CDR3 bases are TGTGCCAGCAACTATAGGAGAGGGAACCAAGAGACCCAGTACTTC. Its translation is CASNYRRGNQETQYF. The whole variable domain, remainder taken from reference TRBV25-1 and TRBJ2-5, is EADIYQTPRYLVIGTGKKITLECSQTMGHDKMYWYQQDPGMELHLIHYSYGVNSTEKGDLSSESTVSRIRTEHFPLTLESARPSHTSQYLCASNYRRGNQETQYFGPGTRLLVL.

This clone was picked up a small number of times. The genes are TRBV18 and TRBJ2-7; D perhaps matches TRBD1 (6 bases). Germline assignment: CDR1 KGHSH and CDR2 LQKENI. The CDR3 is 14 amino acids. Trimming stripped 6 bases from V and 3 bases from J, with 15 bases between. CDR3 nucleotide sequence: TGTGCCAGCTCTAACCGGGACACGATCTACGAGCAGTACTTC. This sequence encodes CASSNRDTIYEQYF.

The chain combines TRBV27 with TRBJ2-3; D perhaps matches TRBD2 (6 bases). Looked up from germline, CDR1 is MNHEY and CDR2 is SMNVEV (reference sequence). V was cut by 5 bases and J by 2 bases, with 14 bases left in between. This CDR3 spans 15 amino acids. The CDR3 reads CASSRGTGVTDTQYF. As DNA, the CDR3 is TGTGCCAGCAGTCGAGGGACGGGGGTCACAGATACGCAGTATTTT.

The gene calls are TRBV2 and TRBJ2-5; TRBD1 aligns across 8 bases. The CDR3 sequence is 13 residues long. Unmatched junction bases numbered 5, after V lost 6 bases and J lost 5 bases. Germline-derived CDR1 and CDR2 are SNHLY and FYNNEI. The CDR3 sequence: CASRQGARETQYF. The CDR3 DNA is TGTGCCAGCAGGCAGGGGGCCAGGGAGACCCAGTACTTC.

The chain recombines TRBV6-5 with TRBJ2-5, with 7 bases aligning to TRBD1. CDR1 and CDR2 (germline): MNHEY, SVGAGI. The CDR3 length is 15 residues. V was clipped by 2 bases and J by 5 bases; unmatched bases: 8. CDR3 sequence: CASSYLQGREETQYF. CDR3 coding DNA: TGTGCCAGCAGTTACCTACAGGGGCGCGAGGAGACCCAGTACTTC.